The clone carrying this TCR beta chain was detected only a few times. Its antigen is undetermined. The sample belongs to a study of response to subunit inactivated influenza vaccine. General study points: The authors offered the suggestion that each seasonal influenza vaccination recruits few new T cells.

TCRdb re-analysed the RT-PCR reads in MiXCR, keeping a single row per CDR3 protein. The table includes over 800,000 distinct CDR3 sequences, over 20% detected once. This receptor was identified in a man aged 50 or older who received an inactivated influenza vaccine. Sequencing was performed on PBMCs from blood, taken roughly 5 days after vaccination.

CDR3 coding DNA: TGCGCCAGCAGCCAAGGTCCGAACACCGGGGAGCTGTTTTTT. This codes for CASSQGPNTGELFF. The chain uses TRBV4-3 and TRBJ2-2, with D unresolved. This CDR3 contains 14 residues. V dropped 1 base and J dropped 0 bases, with 3 bases sitting between them. In germline, CDR1 is LGHNA, CDR2 YSLEER.